Listed here is a single TCR beta chain. In germline, CDR1 is MNHEY, CDR2 SVGAGI. The CDR3 is 16 residues long. Trimming left V 2 bases short and J 4 bases short, with 16 bases between. This sample stems from a study of blood T cell repertoires in COVID-19. About the study: Specimens from acute and convalescent COVID-19 originated in the United States, Italy and Spain. PBMCs, B-cell-depleted T cells, or T cells were the source of the cDNA or gDNA that made up the material.

Libraries were prepared by immunoSEQ multiplex PCR; TCRdb keeps only in-frame clonotypes and omits some of them. The repertoire holds roughly 260,000 clones, 85% to 90% seen once, with 3.7% in the top ten. J is TRBJ2-3 and V is TRBV6-5; tentative D call: TRBD2 (7 bases). This sequence originates from a middle-aged woman with acute or convalescent COVID-19. Source material: peripheral blood. CDR3 DNA: TGTGCCAGCAGTTACGGATGGGGGGGGCGTGCAGATACGCAGTATTTT. This encodes CASSYGWGGRADTQYF.